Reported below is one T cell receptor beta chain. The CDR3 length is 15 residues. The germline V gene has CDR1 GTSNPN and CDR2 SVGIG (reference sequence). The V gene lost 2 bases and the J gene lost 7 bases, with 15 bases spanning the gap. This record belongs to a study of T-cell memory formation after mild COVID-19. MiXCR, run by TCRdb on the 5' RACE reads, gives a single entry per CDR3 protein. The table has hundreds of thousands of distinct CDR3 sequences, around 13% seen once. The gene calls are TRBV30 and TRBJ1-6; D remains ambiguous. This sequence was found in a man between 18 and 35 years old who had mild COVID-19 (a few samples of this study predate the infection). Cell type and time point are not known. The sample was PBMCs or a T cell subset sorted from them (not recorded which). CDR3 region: CAWSRESLPNSPLHF. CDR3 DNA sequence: TGTGCCTGGAGTCGCGAAAGTTTACCCAATTCACCCCTCCACTTT.